The 29 T cell receptor beta chains listed next were all sequenced from one sample in a study of shared clonotypes between healthy human individuals. Only in-frame clones appear in the TCRdb table, and some are missing; sequencing was by immunoSEQ multiplex PCR. This table has a few million clones, 85% to 95% appearing once. The material sequenced was naive CD4+ T cells from PBMCs. As to subset: CD45RA+ positively selected. These receptors came from a man younger than 35 in good health. Some clones in this sample may be carry-over from other donors' samples.

J is TRBJ2-7 and V is TRBV5-4; 7 nucleotides agree with TRBD1. CDR3 size: 14 residues. V lost 2 bases and J lost 0; bases outside the gene matches: 2. Germline V CDR1 and CDR2: SGHNT, YYREEE (reference sequence). CDR3 sequence (DNA): TGTGCCAGCAGCTTAGGGACAGCCTCCTACGAGCAGTACTTC. Amino acid sequence: CASSLGTASYEQYF.

The chain links TRBV6-6 to TRBJ1-5; D ambiguous. The CDR3 loop spans 12 amino acids. The V end lost 3 bases, the J end lost 6 bases, and 6 bases lay between the germline ends. The germline V gene encodes CDR1 MNHNY and CDR2 SVGAGI (reference sequence). The CDR3 protein is CASSYSSQPQHF. CDR3 DNA sequence: TGTGCCAGCAGTTATTCGAGTCAGCCCCAGCATTTT.

The gene calls are TRBV11-2 and TRBJ2-5; a possible D gene is TRBD2 (6 bases). Germline V gene sequence: CDR1 SGHAT, CDR2 FQNNGV. This CDR3 has 15 residues. V dropped 2 bases and J dropped 6 bases, with 16 bases sitting between them. The CDR3 reads CASSLSTGEWQTQYF. CDR3 DNA sequence: TGTGCCAGCAGCTTATCAACGGGAGAGTGGCAGACCCAGTACTTC. Full variable domain (rest looked up from reference TRBV11-2 and TRBJ2-5): EAGVAQSPRYKIIEKRQSVAFWCNPISGHATLYWYQQILGQGPKLLIQFQNNGVVDDSQLPKDRFSAERLKGVDSTLKIQPAKLEDSAVYLCASSLSTGEWQTQYFGPGTRLLVL.

This chain connects TRBV29-1 to TRBJ1-2; D is ambiguous. Trimming cost V 1 base and J 7 bases, with 7 bases left between them. The germline V gene encodes CDR1 SQVTM and CDR2 ANQGSEA. The CDR3 extends over 11 amino acids. The CDR3 DNA follows: TGCAGCGTTGAAGGGCCGGTTGGCTACACCTTC. Protein product: CSVEGPVGYTF.

This clone has just a few counts. Additional DNA sequences in this sample encode the identical CDR3. The rearrangement uses TRBV28 and TRBJ2-7; no reliable D call. The CDR3 has 11 residues. With 2 bases removed from V and 6 bases from J, the gap between germline ends came to 5 bases. Germline loops: CDR1 MDHEN, CDR2 SYDVKM. The CDR3 spells CASSLESEQYF. As DNA, the CDR3 is TGTGCCAGCAGTTTAGAGTCCGAGCAGTACTTC.

Only one count was recorded for this clone. The same CDR3 also results from other DNA sequences found in this sample. The rearrangement links TRBV5-1 to TRBJ2-7; unclear D gene. Germline assignment: CDR1 SGHRS and CDR2 YFSETQ. The CDR3 contains 12 residues. V gave up 0 bases and J gave up 5 bases, with 6 bases separating them. The CDR3 sequence: CASSLARDEQYF. The DNA of the CDR3 is TGCGCCAGCAGCTTGGCCCGGGACGAGCAGTACTTC.

The chain recombines TRBV28 with TRBJ1-5; a possible D gene is TRBD1 (6 bases). V dropped 10 bases and J dropped 0 bases, with 13 bases sitting between them. Germline values: CDR1 MDHEN, CDR2 SYDVKM. The CDR3 has 14 residues. CDR3 sequence reads: CATRTGHSNQPQHF. For the CDR3, the DNA is TGTGCCACCCGAACAGGGCATAGCAATCAGCCCCAGCATTTT.

The chain employs TRBV4-3 and TRBJ2-1; possible D gene TRBD2, 6 bases. The length of the CDR3 is 14 residues. V gave up 0 bases and J gave up 9 bases, with 12 bases separating them. Per germline, CDR1 LGHNA and CDR2 YSLEER. The CDR3 nucleotides are TGCGCCAGCAGCCAAGAATCTCGGGGGACTGAGCAGTTCTTC. It is translated as CASSQESRGTEQFF.

This chain joins TRBV11-1 and TRBJ1-2; unclear D gene. This CDR3 region has 12 residues. Germline CDR1 and CDR2: SGHAT and FQDESV (reference sequence). V was trimmed by 1 base and J by 6 bases, leaving 6 bases between them. The CDR3 nucleotides read TGTGCCAGCAGCTTAGTTGGGAATGGCTACACCTTC. The encoded protein is CASSLVGNGYTF.

The chain couples TRBV29-1 to TRBJ2-5; 9 nucleotides line up with TRBD1. CDR1 and CDR2 (germline): SQVTM, ANQGSEA. The CDR3 has 15 residues. V shed 6 bases and J 7 bases; nucleotides not matched to a gene: 15. This chain's CDR3 is CSVTARTGERGTQYF. The CDR3 nucleotides read TGCAGCGTAACCGCGAGGACAGGGGAGAGGGGGACCCAGTACTTC.

The genes are TRBV7-2 and TRBJ2-3; D is undetermined. The CDR3 covers 15 residues. V dropped 3 bases and J dropped 2 bases, with 12 bases sitting between them. The V gene's germline CDR1 is SGHTA and CDR2 FQGNSA. This CDR3 reads CASSFGRGHTDTQYF. The CDR3 DNA reads TGTGCCAGCAGCTTTGGTCGCGGTCACACAGATACGCAGTATTTT.

This clone has only one observation. The V and J genes are TRBV28 and TRBJ2-7; TRBD2 matches 10 bases. V gave up 5 bases and J gave up 5 bases; unmatched junction bases: 9. From germline, CDR1 is MDHEN and CDR2 SYDVKM. The CDR3 extends over 15 amino acids. The CDR3 here is CASSNRASGRDEQYF. The CDR3, as DNA: TGTGCCAGCAGTAACCGAGCTAGCGGGAGAGACGAGCAGTACTTC.

This clone has a single count. The chain has TRBV2 and TRBJ1-5, with a weak D call TRBD1 (6 bases). Trimming pared 7 bases from V and 3 bases from J, leaving 31 bases between. The CDR3 extends over 20 amino acids. Per the germline V gene, CDR1 is SNHLY and CDR2 is FYNNEI. The CDR3: CASIGPQGQNGKMDNQPQHF. The CDR3 nucleotides read TGTGCCAGCATTGGTCCGCAAGGACAGAATGGAAAAATGGACAATCAGCCCCAGCATTTT.

The chain has TRBV9 and TRBJ2-3; D call uncertain. The germline V gene has CDR1 SGDLS and CDR2 YYNGEE. Trimming stripped 0 bases from V and 2 bases from J, with 10 bases between. The CDR3 runs to 15 residues. As DNA, the CDR3 is TGTGCCAGCAGCGTAGCGGTGGGATACACAGATACGCAGTATTTT. This codes for CASSVAVGYTDTQYF.

V usage is TRBV5-1 and J usage is TRBJ2-2, with D maybe TRBD2 (6 bases). The V gene's germline CDR1 is SGHRS and CDR2 YFSETQ. The V and J ends lost 4 bases and 0 bases respectively, with 10 bases between them. The CDR3 length is 15 residues. The DNA for the CDR3 is TGCGCCAGCAGCGACGGGGGTACGAACACCGGGGAGCTGTTTTTT. Translating it yields CASSDGGTNTGELFF.

The rearrangement uses TRBV6-5 and TRBJ2-5; D ambiguous. The closer fit of TRBJ2-7 to the DNA end suggests the J call may be wrong. CDR3 size: 14 residues. CDR1 and CDR2 from the germline V gene are MNHEY and SVGAGI. This chain's CDR3 is CASSRISGSYEQYF. In DNA, the CDR3 is TGTGCCAGCAGTCGGATCAGTGGATCCTACGAGCAGTACTTC.

The chain carries TRBV5-1 and TRBJ2-2, with no clear D. Germline lookup yields CDR1 SGHRS and CDR2 YFSETQ. Trimming stripped 5 bases from V and 0 bases from J, with 17 bases between. The CDR3 contains 17 residues. CDR3 bases: TGCGCCAGCAGTTCCGTCCCATTTGGACCGAACACCGGGGAGCTGTTTTTT. It codes for CASSSVPFGPNTGELFF.

The V gene is TRBV29-1, the J gene TRBJ2-5; D gene uncertain. V dropped 0 bases and J dropped 1 base, with 15 bases sitting between them. CDR3 size: 16 residues. In germline, CDR1 is SQVTM, CDR2 ANQGSEA. The CDR3 nucleotides are TGCAGCGTTGAAGATCTTCAGGATCATATCCAAGAGACCCAGTACTTC. This encodes CSVEDLQDHIQETQYF.

This chain links TRBV19 with TRBJ1-1, with D unresolved. Trimming shortened V by 4 bases and J by 0 bases, and 12 bases separated the two germline ends. Germline V CDR1 and CDR2: LNHDA, SQIVND (reference sequence). The CDR3 contains 15 residues. For the CDR3, the DNA is TGTGCCAGTAGTACTCGGACGGTCTTGAACACTGAAGCTTTCTTT. It is translated as CASSTRTVLNTEAFF.

This chain connects TRBV19 to TRBJ2-2; no clear D gene. The CDR3 contains 15 residues. Germline loops: CDR1 LNHDA, CDR2 SQIVND (reference sequence). Trimming removed 7 bases from V and 6 bases from J, with 18 bases in between. The CDR3 DNA reads TGTGCCAGTATCCCGACCATCCCCAGGTCCGGGGAGCTGTTTTTT. This sequence encodes CASIPTIPRSGELFF.

V gene TRBV18 combines with J gene TRBJ2-7; 9 bases are a match to TRBD1. Germline V lookup: CDR1 KGHSH, CDR2 LQKENI. This CDR3 spans 14 amino acids. Unmatched junction bases numbered 5, after V lost 2 bases and J lost 6 bases. CDR3 residues: CASSPGTGKTEQYF. The CDR3 nucleotides read TGTGCCAGCTCACCAGGGACAGGGAAAACCGAGCAGTACTTC.

With respect to this clone: At the DNA level, this CDR3 is encoded by other sequences in the same sample as well. The chain links TRBV5-1 to TRBJ2-7, with 10 bases identical to TRBD1. In germline, CDR1 is SGHRS, CDR2 YFSETQ. V lost 0 bases to trimming and J lost 6 bases; unmatched junction nucleotides: 6. The CDR3 length is 15 residues. Written as DNA, the CDR3 is TGCGCCAGCAGCTTGGCACGACAGGGGGCGGGCGAGCAGTACTTC. Its translation is CASSLARQGAGEQYF.

The chain couples TRBV2 to TRBJ2-5; D is ambiguous. Trimming stripped 8 bases from V and 4 bases from J, with 14 bases between. From germline, CDR1 is SNHLY and CDR2 FYNNEI. The CDR3 covers 13 residues. The CDR3 region is CASVGLRRETQYF. As DNA, the CDR3 is TGTGCCAGCGTAGGGTTGCGTCGAGAGACCCAGTACTTC. Complete variable domain (other parts from reference TRBV2 and TRBJ2-5): EPEVTQTPSHQVTQMGQEVILRCVPISNHLYFYWYRQILGQKVEFLVSFYNNEISEKSEIFDDQFSVERPDGSNFTLKIRSTKLEDSAMYFCASVGLRRETQYFGPGTRLLVL.

This clone has only one observation. The V gene is TRBV5-1, the J gene TRBJ1-1; a possible D gene is TRBD1 (5 bases). Deletions cut 4 bases from V and 1 base from J, with 20 bases between. The germline V gene has CDR1 SGHRS and CDR2 YFSETQ. The CDR3 is 17 amino acids. Here the CDR3 DNA reads TGCGCCAGCAGCGGGGCTCGGGGCACTACGTCGAACACTGAAGCTTTCTTT. Translated: CASSGARGTTSNTEAFF. The complete variable domain, with remaining parts taken from reference TRBV5-1 and TRBJ1-1, reads KAGVTQTPRYLIKTRGQQVTLSCSPISGHRSVSWYQQTPGQGLQFLFEYFSETQRNKGNFPGRFSGRQFSNSRSEMNVSTLELGDSALYLCASSGARGTTSNTEAFFGQGTRLTVV.

This clone turned up a few times. The chain combines TRBV10-3 with TRBJ1-2, with 11 bases matching TRBD1. This CDR3 has 13 amino acids. Germline assignment: CDR1 ENHRY and CDR2 SYGVKD. V dropped 7 bases and J dropped 6; count of bases not matched to a gene: 4. The CDR3 DNA reads as TGTGCCATCATGGACAGGGGGCACGATGGCTACACCTTC. As protein: CAIMDRGHDGYTF.

CDR3 sequence reads: CASSVQREYSYEQYF. CDR3 nucleotides: TGTGCCAGCAGTGTTCAGCGGGAGTACTCCTACGAGCAGTACTTC. V and J are TRBV6-6 and TRBJ2-7; 8 bases align to TRBD2. The CDR3 is made up of 15 amino acids. The J segment lost 0 bases and the V segment lost 5 bases, leaving 6 bases of the junction unmatched. Germline V gene data show CDR1 as MNHNY and CDR2 as SVGAGI (reference sequence).

DNA for the CDR3: TGTGCCAGCAGCGCAGGGGGCTTCTCAACTAATGAAAAACTGTTTTTT. Its protein is CASSAGGFSTNEKLFF. The rearrangement links TRBV7-9 to TRBJ1-4, with 8 bases that match TRBD1. Trimming removed 5 bases from V and 0 bases from J; junction bases left unmatched: 5. Germline CDR1 reads SEHNR; CDR2 reads FQNEAQ (reference sequence). The CDR3 has 16 amino acids.

The chain joins TRBV5-5 to TRBJ1-1; possible D gene TRBD1, 6 bases. This CDR3 spans 16 amino acids. Germline V CDR1 and CDR2: SGHKS, YYEKEE (reference sequence). Between the trimmed V and J ends, which lost 4 bases and 4 bases, there was a span of 20 bases. In DNA, the CDR3 is TGTGCCAGCAGCACAGGGTGGAGTAGACTATTCACTGAAGCTTTCTTT. This codes for CASSTGWSRLFTEAFF.

As regards this clone: An end of the junction differs from the germline gene, which may be a read error. The V and J genes are TRBV29-1 and TRBJ1-1, with no clear D. CDR3 length equals 13 residues. Germline V lookup: CDR1 SQVTM, CDR2 ANQGSEA. The DNA of the CDR3 is TGCAGCGTTTTGAAACGGTACCGGGCTGAGGCTTTCTTT. It codes for CSVLKRYRAEAFF. The full variable domain, in which reference TRBV29-1 and TRBJ1-1 provide the parts outside the CDR3, is SAVISQKPSRDICQRGTSLTIQCQVDSQVTMMFWYRQQPGQSLTLIATANQGSEATYESGFVIDKFPISRPNLTFSTLTVSNMSPEDSSIYLCSVLKRYRAEAFFGQGTRLTVV.